Listed below are T cell receptor beta chains from one sample, sequenced in a study of beta chain features in type 1 diabetes. Generated by immunoSEQ multiplex PCR, the TCRdb table keeps only in-frame clones and is missing some. Of around 280,000 clones in the sample, 14% to 15% were seen once. Material for sequencing was naive CD4+ T cells from blood. These receptors were obtained from a young man with type 1 diabetes. CDR3s include the opening cysteine and the closing phenylalanine or tryptophan. D genes are given only for firm matches. Expanded clones are given a class, and other clones once, few, many or no size at all.

j_call: TRBJ2-1; d_call: -; v_call: TRBV2; clone_size: few; cdr3_aa: CASSEYLSGVGNNEQFF; cdr3_nt: TGTGCCAGCAGTGAATACTTGTCGGGAGTTGGTAACAATGAGCAGTTCTTC
j_call: TRBJ2-5; d_call: -; v_call: TRBV9; clone_size: -; cdr3_aa: CASSVTNGVAATETQYF; cdr3_nt: TGTGCCAGCAGCGTAACTAACGGGGTAGCGGCGACGGAGACCCAGTACTTC
j_call: TRBJ1-2; d_call: -; v_call: TRBV27; clone_size: few; cdr3_aa: CASSPTGITYGYTF; cdr3_nt: TGTGCCAGCAGTCCAACGGGAATCACATATGGCTACACCTTC
j_call: TRBJ1-5; d_call: -; v_call: TRBV19; clone_size: -; cdr3_aa: CASSMGDVGPQHF; cdr3_nt: TGTGCCAGTAGTATGGGAGATGTCGGGCCCCAGCATTTT
j_call: TRBJ2-7; d_call: TRBD2; v_call: TRBV29-1; clone_size: -; cdr3_aa: CSVQGLAGGYEQYF; cdr3_nt: TGCAGCGTGCAGGGACTAGCGGGGGGATACGAGCAGTACTTC
j_call: TRBJ1-2; d_call: -; v_call: TRBV4-3; clone_size: few; cdr3_aa: CASSQEGSRVGGYTF; cdr3_nt: TGCGCCAGCAGCCAAGAAGGTAGCAGGGTGGGCGGCTACACCTTC
j_call: TRBJ2-5; d_call: -; v_call: TRBV28; clone_size: -; cdr3_aa: CASSLVGTQETQYF; cdr3_nt: TGTGCCAGCAGTTTAGTCGGGACTCAAGAGACCCAGTACTTC
j_call: TRBJ1-5; d_call: TRBD1; v_call: TRBV2; clone_size: few; cdr3_aa: CASSPAGGRQPQHF; cdr3_nt: TGTGCCAGCAGTCCGGCAGGGGGTCGTCAGCCCCAGCATTTT
j_call: TRBJ1-2; d_call: TRBD1; v_call: TRBV28; clone_size: -; cdr3_aa: CASSSGTDYGYTF; cdr3_nt: TGTGCCAGCAGTTCCGGGACAGATTATGGCTACACCTTC
j_call: TRBJ1-5; d_call: TRBD1; v_call: TRBV30; clone_size: few; cdr3_aa: CAWSGGTGGVQPQHF; cdr3_nt: TGTGCCTGGAGTGGAGGGACAGGTGGTGTTCAGCCCCAGCATTTT
j_call: TRBJ1-5; d_call: -; v_call: TRBV30; clone_size: -; cdr3_aa: CAWSAPNGHLNQPQHF; cdr3_nt: TGTGCCTGGAGTGCACCGAACGGACATCTTAATCAGCCCCAGCATTTT